The clone carrying this T cell receptor beta chain came up once. In the source study's methods: Reference gene primers were amplified, and this amplification served to estimate nucleated cell counts. TCRdb's table, derived via immunoSEQ multiplex PCR, lists solely in-frame clones and lacks some. That table gives V, J and clone size, and the DNA gave D and trimming. The sample includes about 170,000 clones, 92% of them seen just once. Losses at the gene ends were 4 bases for V and 9 bases for J; bases not matched to a gene: 12. The CDR3 is 16 residues long. Per the germline V gene, CDR1 is PRHDT and CDR2 is FYEKMQ (reference sequence). It was during active infection that Seattle patients were enrolled and then longitudinally followed. The sample is drawn from a study of blood T cell repertoires in COVID-19. At the level of the study: Italy, Spain and the United States were the sources of the convalescent and acute COVID-19 samples.

The receptor was isolated from a man between 25 and 39 years old with COVID-19, enrolled during active disease. Sequenced: peripheral blood. The chain recombines TRBV13 with TRBJ2-1; 10 nucleotides align to TRBD1. The CDR3 DNA is TGTGCCAGCAGCTGGGACAGGGGCGGCACAAGGGGTGAGCAGTTCTTC. Translated, it gives CASSWDRGGTRGEQFF. Full variable domain (remainder filled in from reference TRBV13 and TRBJ2-1): AAGVIQSPRHLIKEKRETATLKCYPIPRHDTVYWYQQGPGQDPQFLISFYEKMQSDKGSIPDRFSAQQFSDYHSELNMSSLELGDSALYFCASSWDRGGTRGEQFFGPGTRLTVL.